The next 3 T cell receptor beta chains were all read from a single sample in a study of T cells in localized non-small cell lung cancer. Using immunoSEQ multiplex PCR, the repertoire was profiled, and TCRdb retains in-frame clones only, with some absent. This sample yields almost 40,000 clones, of which 75% to 90% are seen a single time; about 5.6% belongs to the top ten. The material sequenced was peripheral blood mononuclear cells, taken before any cancer treatment. The source is a male donor at least 60 years old with stage II lung adenocarcinoma.

The rearrangement links TRBV30 to TRBJ1-5; a weak D match, TRBD1 (5 bases). Germline V gene lookup returns CDR1 GTSNPN and CDR2 SVGIG (reference sequence). The ends were cut back, 7 bases at V and 4 bases at J, with 14 bases in the middle. The CDR3 runs 13 residues. The chain's CDR3 is CASGTRENQPQHF. CDR3 nucleotides: TGTGCCTCCGGGACCCGGGAGAATCAGCCCCAGCATTTT.

Here the CDR3 reads CASSLEGQSYNEQFF. In DNA form, the CDR3 reads TGCGCCAGCAGCTTGGAAGGACAGTCATACAATGAGCAGTTCTTC. The genes are TRBV5-1 and TRBJ2-1; a weak D match, TRBD1 (6 bases). Per germline, CDR1 SGHRS and CDR2 YFSETQ. The V end lost 0 bases, the J end lost 4 bases, and 11 bases lay between the germline ends. The CDR3 sequence is 15 residues long.

The chain has TRBV18 and TRBJ2-1; D may correspond to TRBD1 or TRBD2 (5 bases each). Germline assignment: CDR1 KGHSH and CDR2 LQKENI. The length of the CDR3 is 12 residues. V was pared by 3 bases and J by 13 bases, with 13 bases between. In DNA, the CDR3 is TGTGCCAGCTCACCTTCCGGGACGGGACAGTTCTTC. Residues: CASSPSGTGQFF.